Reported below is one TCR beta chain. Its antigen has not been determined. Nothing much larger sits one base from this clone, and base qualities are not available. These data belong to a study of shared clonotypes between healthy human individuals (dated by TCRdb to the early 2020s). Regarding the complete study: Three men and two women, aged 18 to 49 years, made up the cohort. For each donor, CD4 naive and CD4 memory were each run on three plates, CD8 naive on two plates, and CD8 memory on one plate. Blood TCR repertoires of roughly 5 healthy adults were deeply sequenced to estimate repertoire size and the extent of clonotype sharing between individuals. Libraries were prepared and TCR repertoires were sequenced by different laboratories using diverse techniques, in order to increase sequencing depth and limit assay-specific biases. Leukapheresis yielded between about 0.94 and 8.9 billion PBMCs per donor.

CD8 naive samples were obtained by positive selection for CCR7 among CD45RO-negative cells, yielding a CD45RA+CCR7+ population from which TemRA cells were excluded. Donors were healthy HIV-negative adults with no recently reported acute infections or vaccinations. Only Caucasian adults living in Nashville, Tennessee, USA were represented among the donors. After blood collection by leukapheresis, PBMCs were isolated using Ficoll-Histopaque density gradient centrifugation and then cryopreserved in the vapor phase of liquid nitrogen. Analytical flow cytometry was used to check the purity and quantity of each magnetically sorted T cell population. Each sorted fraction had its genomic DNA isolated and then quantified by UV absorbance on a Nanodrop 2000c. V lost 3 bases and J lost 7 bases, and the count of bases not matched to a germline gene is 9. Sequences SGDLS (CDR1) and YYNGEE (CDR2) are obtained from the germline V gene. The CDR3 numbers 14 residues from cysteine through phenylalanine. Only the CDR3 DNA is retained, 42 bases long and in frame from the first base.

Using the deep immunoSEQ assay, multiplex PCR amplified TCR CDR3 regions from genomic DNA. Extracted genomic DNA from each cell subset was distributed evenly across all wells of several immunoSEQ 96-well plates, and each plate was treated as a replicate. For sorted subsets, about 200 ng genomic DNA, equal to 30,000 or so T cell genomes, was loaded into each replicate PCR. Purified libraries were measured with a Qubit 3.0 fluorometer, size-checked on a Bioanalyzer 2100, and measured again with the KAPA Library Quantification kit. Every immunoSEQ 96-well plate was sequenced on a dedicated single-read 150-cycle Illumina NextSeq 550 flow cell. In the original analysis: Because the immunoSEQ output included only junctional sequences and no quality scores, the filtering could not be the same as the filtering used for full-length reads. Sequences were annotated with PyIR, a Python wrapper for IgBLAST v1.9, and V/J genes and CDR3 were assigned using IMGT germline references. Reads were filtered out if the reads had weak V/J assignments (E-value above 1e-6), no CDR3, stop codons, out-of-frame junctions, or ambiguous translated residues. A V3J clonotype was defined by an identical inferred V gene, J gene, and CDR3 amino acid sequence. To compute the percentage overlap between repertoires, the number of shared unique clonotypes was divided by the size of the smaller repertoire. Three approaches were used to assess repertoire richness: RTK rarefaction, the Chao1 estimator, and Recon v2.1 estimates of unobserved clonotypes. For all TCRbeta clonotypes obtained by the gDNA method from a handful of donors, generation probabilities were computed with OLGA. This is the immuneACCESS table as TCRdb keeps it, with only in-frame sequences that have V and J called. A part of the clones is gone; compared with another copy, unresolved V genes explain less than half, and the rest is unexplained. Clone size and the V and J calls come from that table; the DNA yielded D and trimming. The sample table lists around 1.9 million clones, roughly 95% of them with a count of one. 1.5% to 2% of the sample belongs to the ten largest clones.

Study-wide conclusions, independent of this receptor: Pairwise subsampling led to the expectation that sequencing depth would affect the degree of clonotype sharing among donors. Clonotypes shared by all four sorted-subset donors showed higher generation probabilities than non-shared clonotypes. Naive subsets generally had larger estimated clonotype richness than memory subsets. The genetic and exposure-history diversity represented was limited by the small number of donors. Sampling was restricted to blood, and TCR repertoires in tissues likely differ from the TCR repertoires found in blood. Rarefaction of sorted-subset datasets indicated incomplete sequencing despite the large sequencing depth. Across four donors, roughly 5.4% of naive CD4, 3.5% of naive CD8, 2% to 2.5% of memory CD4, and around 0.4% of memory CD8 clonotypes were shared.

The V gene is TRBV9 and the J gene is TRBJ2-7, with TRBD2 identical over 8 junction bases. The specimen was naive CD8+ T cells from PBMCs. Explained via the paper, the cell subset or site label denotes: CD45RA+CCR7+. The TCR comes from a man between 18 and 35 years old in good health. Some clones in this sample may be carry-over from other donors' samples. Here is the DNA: TGTGCCAGCAGCGAGGGGACTAGGTTAGATGAGCAGTACTTC. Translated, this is CASSEGTRLDEQYF.